These T cell receptor beta chains were read from a single sample in a study of PD-1 blockade in classical Hodgkin lymphoma. Method: immunoSEQ multiplex PCR; TCRdb's copy keeps in-frame clones and lacks some. The table shows approximately 15,000 clones, with approximately 86% occurring only once. The sequenced sample consisted of peripheral blood mononuclear cells (PBMCs). Receptors originate from a human donor with classical Hodgkin lymphoma. CDR3s include the opening cysteine and the closing phenylalanine or tryptophan. The D gene is left open where the match is weak. A row's size may be missing; if present it is once, few, many or a size class.

CDR3 DNA	CDR3 protein	D gene	clone size	V gene	J gene
TGTGCCAGCAGCCTAAAACAGGGTTGGACAGATACGCAGTATTTT	CASSLKQGWTDTQYF	-	-	TRBV28	TRBJ2-3
TGTGCCAGCAGTTCCGTGCCCGTGAGCTCCTACAATGAGCAGTTCTTC	CASSSVPVSSYNEQFF	-	-	TRBV6-5	TRBJ2-1
TGTGCCTGGAGTACAGCTAACTATGGCTACACCTTC	CAWSTANYGYTF	-	-	TRBV30	TRBJ1-2
TGTGCCAGCAGCTTGGTAGGAGGACTCTATAGCAATCAGCCCCAGCATTTT	CASSLVGGLYSNQPQHF	-	-	TRBV5-5	TRBJ1-5
TGTGCCTGCGGACTAGCTAACTACAATGAGCAGTTCTTC	CACGLANYNEQFF	TRBD2	once	TRBV30	TRBJ2-1
TGTGCCAGCAGGGCAGGGGTACACGAGCAGTACTTC	CASRAGVHEQYF	-	-	TRBV28	TRBJ2-7
TGTGCCAGCAGCAACCACAGGGGCAAGCAGTACTTC	CASSNHRGKQYF	TRBD1	-	TRBV6-5	TRBJ2-7
TGTGCCAGCAGTATGACGCGCGAGCAGTACTTC	CASSMTREQYF	-	-	TRBV28	TRBJ2-7
TGTGCCAGCAGGGCATTGGGACTGTACAATGAGCAGTTCTTC	CASRALGLYNEQFF	-	-	TRBV2	TRBJ2-1
TGTGCCAGCCACGGGACAAACTCTGGGGCCAACGTCCTGACTTTC	CASHGTNSGANVLTF	-	-	TRBV6-6	TRBJ2-6
TGTGCCAGCAGTTCCGACAGAGAGAACACTGAAGCTTTCTTT	CASSSDRENTEAFF	-	-	TRBV28	TRBJ1-1
TGTGCCAGCAGTGCAGGGGGCCACAATGAGCAGTTCTTC	CASSAGGHNEQFF	TRBD1	-	TRBV28	TRBJ2-1
TGTGCCAGCAGACGCCTAGCGGGGCCCACAGATACGCAGTATTTT	CASRRLAGPTDTQYF	TRBD2	-	TRBV2	TRBJ2-3
TGTGCCAGTCTCAAGGGTTCCTCCGAGCAGTACTTC	CASLKGSSEQYF	-	once	TRBV6-6	TRBJ2-7
TGTGCCAGCATGGCCGGGACGCCCCTTGTCGCAGATACGCAGTATTTT	CASMAGTPLVADTQYF	-	-	TRBV2	TRBJ2-3
TGTGCCAGCAGCTTGACGAACACCGGGGAGCTGTTTTTT	CASSLTNTGELFF	-	once	TRBV11-2	TRBJ2-2
TGTGCCAGCAGCTCAGGACAGGGGGGCAATCAGCCCCAGCATTTT	CASSSGQGGNQPQHF	TRBD1	-	TRBV7-9	TRBJ1-5
TGTGCCAGCAGCTTACTCGACGGGGGGACTAGCGTTGAGCAGTTCTTC	CASSLLDGGTSVEQFF	TRBD2	-	TRBV5-4	TRBJ2-1
TGCAGTGCTAGTACGTGGACTGAAGCTTTCTTT	CSASTWTEAFF	-	few	TRBV20-1	TRBJ1-1
TGTGCCAGTAGTATAGATAGGTCTTACGAGCAGTTCTTC	CASSIDRSYEQFF	-	-	TRBV19	TRBJ2-1
TGTGCCAGTAGTCTATCAATGGCTAGCGGGAGCTACGAGCAGTACTTC	CASSLSMASGSYEQYF	TRBD2	-	TRBV19	TRBJ2-7
TGTGCCAGCTCACCACCGCAGGGGTTAGACACCGGGGAGCTGTTTTTT	CASSPPQGLDTGELFF	-	-	TRBV18	TRBJ2-2
TGTGCCTGGAATAGGGACAGTACCCCTGGCTACACCTTC	CAWNRDSTPGYTF	TRBD1	-	TRBV30	TRBJ1-2
TGTGCCAGCAGTTCACCCGGGACTAGTTTCTACAATGAGCAGTTCTTC	CASSSPGTSFYNEQFF	TRBD2	-	TRBV27	TRBJ2-1
TGTGCCAGCAGTTTGCCCGGGATCCATGAGCAGTTCTTC	CASSLPGIHEQFF	-	-	TRBV28	TRBJ2-1
TGTGCCAGCAGCCAAGAACGTCGCTCAGATACGCAGTATTTT	CASSQERRSDTQYF	-	-	TRBV14	TRBJ2-3
TGTGCCAGCAGCTTACAGTTCTTC	CASSLQFF	-	-	TRBV7-9	TRBJ2-1
TGTGCCAGCAGACCGGACGGCCTGAGCAATCAGCCCCAGCATTTT	CASRPDGLSNQPQHF	-	once	TRBV28	TRBJ1-5